One sample yielded the 21 T cell receptor beta chains listed below, sequenced in a study of OX40 agonist ivuxolimab in advanced cancers. Assay used: immunoSEQ multiplex PCR; TCRdb lists only in-frame clones, some missing. This sample has tens of thousands of clones, with over 70% found just once. The input for sequencing was CD4+ or CD8+ T cells sorted from blood, taken in a trial of the OX40 agonist ivuxolimab. The receptors here all came from an adult with an advanced solid tumor such as melanoma, head and neck, liver or kidney cancer.

This CDR3 reads CASSSPYSGANVLTF. DNA for the CDR3: TGTGCCAGCAGCTCCCCGTACTCTGGGGCCAACGTCCTGACTTTC. This chain links TRBV7-8 with TRBJ2-6; D remains ambiguous. Trimming shortened V by 4 bases and J by 0 bases, and 7 bases separated the two germline ends. CDR1 and CDR2 from the germline V gene are SGHVS and FQNEAQ. The CDR3 is made up of 15 amino acids.

CDR3 coding DNA: TGTGCCAGCAGCGTGATACTAGCGGGAGGTTATCCCGGGGAGCTGTTTTTT. It codes for CASSVILAGGYPGELFF. The chain employs TRBV11-3 and TRBJ2-2; 12 bases match TRBD2. The CDR3 runs 17 residues. V gave up 5 bases and J gave up 6 bases; unmatched junction bases: 10. CDR1 and CDR2 (germline): SGHNT, YENEEA.

The chain links TRBV19 to TRBJ1-5, with D uncertain. This CDR3 comprises 12 residues. V was pared by 6 bases and J by 3 bases, with 6 bases between. Germline V gene data show CDR1 as LNHDA and CDR2 as SQIVND (reference sequence). The CDR3: CASRLNNQPQHF. The CDR3 region has the DNA TGTGCCAGTAGACTTAACAATCAGCCCCAGCATTTT.

The chain combines TRBV27 with TRBJ2-1; TRBD2 agrees at 14 bases. There are 16 residues in the CDR3. The ends lost 6 bases at V and 7 bases at J; junction bases unmatched: 8. Germline V lookup: CDR1 MNHEY, CDR2 SMNVEV (reference sequence). The CDR3 DNA sequence: TGTGCCAGCAGACTTCGACTAGCGGGAGGGCAAAATGAGCAGTTCTTC. This encodes CASRLRLAGGQNEQFF.

The V call is TRBV19, the J call TRBJ1-4; 7 bases fit TRBD1. CDR1 and CDR2 (germline): LNHDA, SQIVND (reference sequence). The CDR3 has 15 amino acids. The V and J ends lost 3 bases and 4 bases, in that order; junction bases with no gene match: 5. This chain's CDR3 is CASSIGDRVNEKLFF. The CDR3 DNA is TGTGCCAGTAGTATTGGGGACAGAGTTAATGAAAAACTGTTTTTT.

V usage is TRBV2 and J usage is TRBJ1-2, with a tentative D call TRBD1 (6 bases). The CDR3 runs 11 residues. Trimming removed 10 bases from V and 8 bases from J, with 14 bases in between. The germline V gene encodes CDR1 SNHLY and CDR2 FYNNEI. CDR3 loop: CAIWGQGGYTF. The DNA for the CDR3 is TGTGCCATCTGGGGCCAGGGGGGCTACACCTTC.

The chain links TRBV9 to TRBJ1-2; D is ambiguous. V shed 0 bases and J shed 5 bases, with 23 bases lying between them. Germline lookup yields CDR1 SGDLS and CDR2 YYNGEE. This CDR3 is built from 18 residues. The CDR3 here is CASSVDRTGRLGEYGYTF. The CDR3, as DNA: TGTGCCAGCAGCGTAGATAGGACCGGCAGGTTAGGAGAGTATGGCTACACCTTC.

The chain combines TRBV7-2 with TRBJ2-1; 12 bases are a match to TRBD2. V shed 6 bases, J shed 8 bases, and the junction held 14 bases outside the gene matches. The CDR3 is 17 amino acids. The germline CDR1 and CDR2 sequences are SGHTA and FQGNSA. The CDR3 sequence: CASSPLAGGRFTHEQFF. CDR3 DNA: TGTGCCAGCAGTCCCCTAGCGGGGGGGCGTTTTACCCATGAGCAGTTCTTC.

The genes are TRBV7-9 and TRBJ2-3, with D hard to call. Trimming shortened V by 5 bases and J by 2 bases, and 14 bases separated the two germline ends. The V gene's germline CDR1 is SEHNR and CDR2 FQNEAQ (reference sequence). The CDR3 contains 15 residues. The CDR3 sequence is CASSVGRLPTDTQYF. The CDR3 DNA reads TGTGCCAGCAGCGTCGGTAGGCTGCCCACAGATACGCAGTATTTT.

The chain couples TRBV9 to TRBJ1-3; D gene ambiguous. This CDR3 comprises 15 residues. The ends were cut back, 0 bases at V and 4 bases at J, with 11 bases in the middle. Germline V gene sequence: CDR1 SGDLS, CDR2 YYNGEE. DNA of the CDR3: TGTGCCAGCAGCGTAGAAGGAGGGCCCGGAAACACCATATATTTT. This translates into CASSVEGGPGNTIYF.

V is TRBV7-9 and J is TRBJ1-5, with D possibly being TRBD1 (6 bases). CDR1 and CDR2 (germline): SEHNR, FQNEAQ (reference sequence). This CDR3 comprises 14 residues. The V and J ends lost 5 bases and 6 bases respectively, with 14 bases between them. This CDR3 reads CASSIGGVGQPQHF. The CDR3 DNA follows: TGTGCCAGCAGCATAGGGGGGGTTGGTCAGCCCCAGCATTTT.

V and J are TRBV19 and TRBJ2-5, with 10 nucleotides matching TRBD2. The CDR3 consists of 14 residues. Germline CDR1 LNHDA, CDR2 SQIVND (reference sequence). With 6 bases clipped from V and 5 bases from J, the junction kept 6 bases outside the gene matches. This CDR3 reads CASRPGLAWETQYF. CDR3 DNA sequence: TGTGCCAGTAGACCGGGACTAGCGTGGGAGACCCAGTACTTC.

Comment on this clone: This sample also contains other DNA sequences that code for the same CDR3. The rearrangement joins TRBV6-1 to TRBJ2-7, with 11 bases aligning to TRBD1. Germline trimming cut 8 bases from V and 2 bases from J; bases unmatched to any gene: 5. This CDR3 is built from 14 residues. CDR1 and CDR2 from the germline V gene are MNHNS and SASEGT. In nucleotides, the CDR3 is TGTGCCAGCCAAACGGGACAGGGGGCCTACGAGCAGTACTTC. Amino acid sequence: CASQTGQGAYEQYF.

The J gene is TRBJ2-1, the V gene TRBV4-3, with D possibly matching TRBD2 (6 bases). Germline-derived CDR1 and CDR2 are LGHNA and YSLEER. Trimming pared 4 bases from V and 5 bases from J, leaving 15 bases between. There are 15 residues in the CDR3. The CDR3 DNA sequence: TGCGCCAGCAGCCGTTCTAGGGGAGGTAACAATGAGCAGTTCTTC. This translates into CASSRSRGGNNEQFF.

This chain connects TRBV10-3 to TRBJ2-3; D call uncertain. The CDR3 loop spans 15 amino acids. Trimming removed 4 bases from V and 6 bases from J, with 17 bases in between. The germline CDR1 and CDR2 sequences are ENHRY and SYGVKD. In nucleotides, the CDR3 is TGTGCCATCAGTGTGGACCCCTCGGAATCGGATACGCAGTATTTT. This sequence encodes CAISVDPSESDTQYF.

The chain employs TRBV9 and TRBJ2-3, with TRBD1 matching 12 bases. V gave up 4 bases and J gave up 11 bases; unmatched junction bases: 11. This CDR3 is built from 15 residues. Per germline, CDR1 SGDLS and CDR2 YYNGEE. CDR3 coding DNA: TGTGCCAGCAGCCAAACCGGGACAGGGGGCGTTGGGCAGTATTTT. Translated, it gives CASSQTGTGGVGQYF.

The chain recombines TRBV6-5 with TRBJ2-7; no definite D call. The length of the CDR3 is 11 residues. The germline V gene has CDR1 MNHEY and CDR2 SVGAGI. Between the trimmed V and J ends, which lost 2 bases and 6 bases, there was a span of 5 bases. The CDR3 loop is CASSYLREQYF. CDR3 DNA: TGTGCCAGCAGTTACCTCCGCGAGCAGTACTTC.

V usage is TRBV9 and J usage is TRBJ2-1, with 8 nucleotides matching TRBD1. The CDR3 contains 16 residues. Germline-derived CDR1 and CDR2 are SGDLS and YYNGEE. Trimming took 5 bases from V and 3 from J; bases not matched to a gene: 10. The CDR3 DNA sequence: TGTGCCAGCAGTGCACTCGGACAGGGTCTCTACAATGAGCAGTTCTTC. Its protein product is CASSALGQGLYNEQFF. Using reference TRBV9 and TRBJ2-1 for the parts outside the CDR3, the full variable domain is DSGVTQTPKHLITATGQRVTLRCSPRSGDLSVYWYQQSLDQGLQFLIQYYNGEERAKGNILERFSAQQFPDLHSELNLSSLELGDSALYFCASSALGQGLYNEQFFGPGTRLTVL.

This clone was observed a single time. J is TRBJ2-7 and V is TRBV30; D is ambiguous. V was trimmed by 3 bases and J by 0 bases, leaving 6 bases between them. The CDR3 runs to 12 residues. Germline V CDR1 and CDR2: GTSNPN, SVGIG (reference sequence). CDR3 DNA: TGTGCCTGGAGATTGGGCTCCTACGAGCAGTACTTC. It codes for CAWRLGSYEQYF.

The chain couples TRBV15 to TRBJ2-2, with 9 bases aligning to TRBD2. The trim removed 4 bases at V and 4 bases at J, leaving 4 bases unmatched. Germline-derived CDR1 and CDR2 are LNHNV and YYDKDF (reference sequence). This CDR3 comprises 15 residues. Here the CDR3 DNA reads TGTGCCACCAGCACCGCGGGAGGGGCCACCGGGGAGCTGTTTTTT. This translates into CATSTAGGATGELFF.

The chain carries TRBV20-1 and TRBJ2-1; TRBD1 is a possible D gene (6 bases). V was shortened by 1 base and J by 15 bases, with 13 bases between the two germline ends. The germline CDR1 and CDR2 sequences are DFQATT and SNEGSKA (reference sequence). CDR3 length: 11 residues. CDR3 sequence: CSARVGTRAFF. CDR3 in DNA: TGCAGTGCTAGAGTCGGGACAAGAGCGTTCTTC.